The text below deals with one T cell receptor beta chain. Its cognate antigen is unknown. The entry originates in a study of T cell responses to AZD1222 COVID-19 vaccine. General observations from the study: Reports say nearly half of spike-specific TCRs go after unmutated variant regions. White British people made up most donors, females outnumbered males, and clonal diversity was possibly underestimated. The breadth and depth of Spike-specific TCRs increased once two AZD1222 doses had been given.

The V gene end was trimmed by 0 bases and the J gene end by 5 bases; junction bases not matched to a gene: 8. The length of the CDR3 is 17 residues. Germline V gene data show CDR1 as SGHRS and CDR2 as YFSETQ. Pooled together were second doses at about 4 or about 12 weeks. Repertoires were generated with immunoSEQ multiplex PCR, while TCRdb's copy carries only in-frame clones and drops some. The sample carries fewer than 130,000 clones, approximately 90% recorded once. This material consisted of peripheral blood, taken 28 days after the second AZD1222 dose. The V and J genes are TRBV5-1 and TRBJ2-2; 9 bases are a match to TRBD1. The receptor was derived from an adult who received the AZD1222 COVID-19 vaccine. CDR3 DNA sequence: TGCGCCAGCAGCTTGGATCCGGGACAGGGTTTGACCGGGGAGCTGTTTTTT. Its translation is CASSLDPGQGLTGELFF.